The rows below give T cell receptor beta chains drawn from one sample of a study of T cells in Graves' hyperthyroidism and ophthalmopathy. TCRdb reanalysed the multiplex PCR reads using MiXCR and keeps one entry per CDR3 protein. The table records hundreds of thousands of distinct CDR3 sequences, roughly 40% of them present only once. The sequenced sample was blood. The receptors originated from a man between 18 and 35 years old with Graves' hyperthyroidism. The CDR3 runs from the conserved cysteine through the conserved F or W. The order of the fields is D gene, clone size, V gene, J gene, CDR3 protein, CDR3 DNA. D genes are given only for firm matches. Expanded clones are given a class, and other clones once, few, many or no size at all.

NA	many	TRBV15	TRBJ2-5	CATSPPGGGGETQYF	TGTGCCACCAGCCCCCCCGGTGGGGGCGGAGAGACCCAGTACTTC
NA	few	TRBV20-1	TRBJ1-4	CSARKEFNEKLFF	TGCAGTGCTAGAAAAGAGTTTAATGAAAAACTGTTTTTT
NA	many	TRBV2	TRBJ1-6	CASSGVNSPLHF	TGTGCCAGCAGCGGGGTTAATTCACCCCTCCACTTT
TRBD2	NA	TRBV7-2	TRBJ2-7	CASSVLAGESEQYF	TGCGCCAGCAGCGTACTAGCGGGAGAGAGCGAGCAGTACTTC
NA	once	TRBV5-6	TRBJ2-3	CASSLRGPGSTDTQYF	TGTGCCAGCAGCCTGCGGGGACCGGGCAGCACAGATACGCAGTATTTT
TRBD1	many	TRBV29-1	TRBJ1-2	CSGHFGNTGGMYGYTF	TGCAGCGGACACTTCGGAAATACAGGGGGGATGTATGGCTACACCTTC
NA	many	TRBV2	TRBJ2-7	CASSEALLEQYF	TGTGCCAGCAGTGAGGCGCTACTCGAGCAGTACTTC
TRBD2	once	TRBV9	TRBJ2-7	CASSTQGGSREQYF	TGTGCCAGCAGCACCCAGGGCGGGAGTAGGGAGCAGTACTTC
NA	NA	TRBV20-1	TRBJ2-7	CSARVSSGLDYEQYF	TGCAGTGCTAGAGTAAGTTCGGGACTCGACTACGAGCAGTACTTC
TRBD2	once	TRBV5-1	TRBJ2-5	CATGLGTSGKETQYF	TGCGCCACCGGTCTAGGGACTAGCGGTAAAGAGACCCAGTACTTC
TRBD1	many	TRBV20-1	TRBJ1-1	CSATGQPNTEAFF	TGCAGTGCCACGGGACAGCCGAACACTGAAGCTTTCTTT
TRBD1	many	TRBV10-3	TRBJ1-1	CAAKPGQMNTEAFF	TGTGCCGCCAAGCCGGGACAGATGAACACTGAAGCTTTCTTT
NA	many	TRBV7-9	TRBJ2-2	CASSATNTGELFF	TGTGCCAGCAGCGCCACGAACACCGGGGAGCTGTTTTTT
NA	many	TRBV7-2	TRBJ2-5	CASSLGLGKETQYF	TGTGCCAGCAGCTTAGGGCTAGGGAAGGAGACCCAGTACTTC
NA	NA	TRBV5-1	TRBJ2-5	CASTDWPRETQYF	TGCGCCAGCACAGACTGGCCCCGGGAGACCCAGTACTTC
TRBD1	once	TRBV9	TRBJ1-1	CASSAAGTGRFRTEAFF	TGTGCCAGCAGCGCCGCCGGGACAGGGCGGTTTCGCACTGAAGCTTTCTTT
NA	few	TRBV6-4	TRBJ2-2	CASSPWGTGELFF	TGTGCCAGCAGCCCTTGGGGGACCGGGGAGCTGTTTTTT
TRBD1	NA	TRBV7-8	TRBJ1-1	CASSQDHHRGRTEAFF	TGTGCCAGCAGCCAAGATCATCACAGGGGGCGAACTGAAGCTTTCTTT
NA	few	TRBV5-4	TRBJ2-5	CASSSPERGALSGTQYF	TGTGCCAGCAGCTCTCCTGAAAGGGGGGCGCTGAGTGGGACCCAGTACTTC
NA	few	TRBV5-1	TRBJ2-7	CASSLTRDYEQYF	TGCGCCAGCAGCTTGACCAGGGACTACGAGCAGTACTTC
NA	NA	TRBV7-8	TRBJ2-7	CATGAGYEQYF	TGTGCCACGGGAGCCGGCTACGAGCAGTACTTC
TRBD1	many	TRBV10-3	TRBJ2-5	CAISVGQTSGETQYF	TGTGCCATCAGTGTGGGACAGACTTCGGGAGAGACCCAGTACTTC
NA	once	TRBV2	TRBJ2-7	CASRTGRAYEQYF	TGTGCCAGCAGGACGGGCAGAGCCTACGAGCAGTACTTC
NA	NA	TRBV9	TRBJ1-5	CASSPVAGEGNQPQHF	TGTGCCAGCAGCCCGGTGGCAGGGGAGGGCAATCAGCCCCAGCATTTT
NA	few	TRBV12-3/TRBV12-4	TRBJ2-7	CASKVGGATGEQYF	TGTGCCAGCAAGGTTGGGGGGGCCACAGGGGAGCAGTACTTC
TRBD1	NA	TRBV5-1	TRBJ2-7	CASSAPGQFSEQYF	TGCGCCAGCAGCGCCCCGGGACAGTTTTCCGAGCAGTACTTC
TRBD1	NA	TRBV25-1	TRBJ2-6	CASSPGTGSGANVLTF	TGTGCCAGCAGCCCAGGGACAGGCTCTGGGGCCAACGTCCTGACTTTC
NA	many	TRBV25-1	TRBJ1-3	CASSVWGLPGNTIYF	TGTGCCAGCAGTGTTTGGGGCCTTCCTGGAAACACCATATATTTT
NA	NA	TRBV20-1	TRBJ1-1	CSARLLGTEAFF	TGCAGTGCTAGACTCCTTGGGACTGAAGCTTTCTTT
TRBD1	many	TRBV10-3	TRBJ2-5	CAISDTSGTGWETQYF	TGTGCCATCAGTGATACCTCCGGGACAGGATGGGAGACCCAGTACTTC
NA	NA	TRBV6-5	TRBJ1-5	CASSPAPQHF	TGTGCCAGCAGTCCCGCGCCCCAGCATTTT
NA	NA	TRBV4-3	TRBJ2-5	CASSQEGQTQYF	TGCGCCAGCAGCCAAGAAGGGCAGACCCAGTACTTC
NA	NA	TRBV2	TRBJ1-1	CASGLVGPGDTEAFF	TGTGCTAGTGGTTTGGTAGGTCCGGGGGACACTGAAGCTTTCTTT
TRBD2	once	TRBV29-1	TRBJ2-2	CSALPRAGAPGELFF	TGCAGCGCCCTGCCCCGGGCGGGAGCCCCCGGGGAGCTGTTTTTT
NA	NA	TRBV6-5	TRBJ2-7	CASLSGNRYEQYF	TGTGCCAGCTTGAGCGGAAACCGCTACGAGCAGTACTTC